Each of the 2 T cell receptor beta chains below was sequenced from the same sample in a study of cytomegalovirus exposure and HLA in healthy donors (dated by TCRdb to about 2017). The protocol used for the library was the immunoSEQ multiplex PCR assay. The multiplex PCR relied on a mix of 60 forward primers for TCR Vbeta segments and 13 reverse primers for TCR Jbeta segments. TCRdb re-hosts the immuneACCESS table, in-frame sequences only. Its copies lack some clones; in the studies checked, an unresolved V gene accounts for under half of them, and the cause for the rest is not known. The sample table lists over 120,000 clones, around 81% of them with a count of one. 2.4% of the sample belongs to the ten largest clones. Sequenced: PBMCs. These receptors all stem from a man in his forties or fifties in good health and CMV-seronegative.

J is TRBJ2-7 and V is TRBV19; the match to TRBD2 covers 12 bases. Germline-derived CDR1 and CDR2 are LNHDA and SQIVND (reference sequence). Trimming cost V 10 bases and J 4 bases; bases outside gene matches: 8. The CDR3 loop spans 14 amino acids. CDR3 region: CATRGLAGTYEQYF. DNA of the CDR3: TGTGCCACCCGTGGACTAGCGGGGACTTACGAGCAGTACTTC.

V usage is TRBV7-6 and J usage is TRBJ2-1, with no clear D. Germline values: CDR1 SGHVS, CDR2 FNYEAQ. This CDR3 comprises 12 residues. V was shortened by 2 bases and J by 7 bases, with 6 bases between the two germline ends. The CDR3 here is CASSLLVNEQFF. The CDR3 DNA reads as TGTGCCAGCAGCTTACTCGTTAATGAGCAGTTCTTC. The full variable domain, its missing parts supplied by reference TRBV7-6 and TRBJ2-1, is GAGVSQSPRYKVTKRGQDVALRCDPISGHVSLYWYRQALGQGPEFLTYFNYEAQQDKSGLPNDRFSAERPEGSISTLTIQRTEQRDSAMYRCASSLLVNEQFFGPGTRLTVL.